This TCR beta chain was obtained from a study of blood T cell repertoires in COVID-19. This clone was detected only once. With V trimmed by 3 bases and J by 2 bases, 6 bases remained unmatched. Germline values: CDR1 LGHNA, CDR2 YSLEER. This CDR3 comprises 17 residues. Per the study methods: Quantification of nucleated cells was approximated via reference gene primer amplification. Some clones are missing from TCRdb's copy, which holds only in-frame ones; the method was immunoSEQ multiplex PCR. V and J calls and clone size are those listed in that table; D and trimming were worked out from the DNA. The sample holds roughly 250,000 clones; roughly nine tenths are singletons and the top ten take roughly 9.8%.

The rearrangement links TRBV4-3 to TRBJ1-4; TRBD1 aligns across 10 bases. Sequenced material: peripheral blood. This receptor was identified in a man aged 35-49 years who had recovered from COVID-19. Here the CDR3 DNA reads TGCGCCAGCAGCCATTCTCCGGGACAGGGGACTAATGAAAAACTGTTTTTT. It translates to CASSHSPGQGTNEKLFF.